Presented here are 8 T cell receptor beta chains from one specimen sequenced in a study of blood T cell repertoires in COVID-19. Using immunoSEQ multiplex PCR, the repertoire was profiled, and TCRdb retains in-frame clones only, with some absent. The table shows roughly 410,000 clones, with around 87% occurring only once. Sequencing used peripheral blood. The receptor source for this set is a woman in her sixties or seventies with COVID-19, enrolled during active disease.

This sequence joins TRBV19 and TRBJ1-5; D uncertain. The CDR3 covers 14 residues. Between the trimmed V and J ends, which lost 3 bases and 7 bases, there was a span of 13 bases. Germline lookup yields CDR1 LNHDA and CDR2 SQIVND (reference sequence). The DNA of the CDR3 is TGTGCCAGTAGTATGATGGGAGGGTGGCAGCCCCAGCATTTT. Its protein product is CASSMMGGWQPQHF.

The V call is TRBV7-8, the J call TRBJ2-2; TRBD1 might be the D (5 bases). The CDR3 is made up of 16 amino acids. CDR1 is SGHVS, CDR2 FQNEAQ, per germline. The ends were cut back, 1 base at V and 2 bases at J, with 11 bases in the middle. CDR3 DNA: TGTGCCAGCAGCTTAGTTGCACAGGCCAACACCGGGGAGCTGTTTTTT. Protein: CASSLVAQANTGELFF.

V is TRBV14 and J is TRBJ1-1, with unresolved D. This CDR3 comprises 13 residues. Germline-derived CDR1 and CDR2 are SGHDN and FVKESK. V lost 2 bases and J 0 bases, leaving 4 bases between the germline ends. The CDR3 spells CASSQSLNTEAFF. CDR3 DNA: TGTGCCAGCAGCCAATCTTTGAACACTGAAGCTTTCTTT.

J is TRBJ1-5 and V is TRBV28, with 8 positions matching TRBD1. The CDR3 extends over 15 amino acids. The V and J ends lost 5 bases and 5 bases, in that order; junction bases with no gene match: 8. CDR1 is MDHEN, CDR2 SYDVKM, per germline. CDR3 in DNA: TGTGCCAGCAGTAGAGGACAGGGACTACATCAGCCCCAGCATTTT. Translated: CASSRGQGLHQPQHF.

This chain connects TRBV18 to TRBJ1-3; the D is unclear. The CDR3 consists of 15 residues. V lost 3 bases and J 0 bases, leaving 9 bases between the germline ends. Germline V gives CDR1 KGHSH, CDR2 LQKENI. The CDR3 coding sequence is TGTGCCAGCTCACCCGCTATCGACTCTGGAAACACCATATATTTT. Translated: CASSPAIDSGNTIYF.

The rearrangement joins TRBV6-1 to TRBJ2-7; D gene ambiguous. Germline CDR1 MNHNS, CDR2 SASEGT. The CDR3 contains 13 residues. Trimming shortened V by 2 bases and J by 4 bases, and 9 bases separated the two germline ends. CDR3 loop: CASSELLTYEQYF. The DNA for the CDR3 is TGTGCCAGCAGTGAACTCCTGACTTACGAGCAGTACTTC.

The CDR3 DNA is TGTGCCAGCAGCCAAGGTGGTCTGCGGGGGGGCCCAGAGACCCAGTACTTC. Translation: CASSQGGLRGGPETQYF. The chain uses TRBV4-2 and TRBJ2-5, with 9 bases fitting TRBD2. The length of the CDR3 is 17 residues. The ends lost 1 base at V and 4 bases at J; junction bases unmatched: 10. The germline V gene encodes CDR1 LGHNA and CDR2 YNFKEQ.

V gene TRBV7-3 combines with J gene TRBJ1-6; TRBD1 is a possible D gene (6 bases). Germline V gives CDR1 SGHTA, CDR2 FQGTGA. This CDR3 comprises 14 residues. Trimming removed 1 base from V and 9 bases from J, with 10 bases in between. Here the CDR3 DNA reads TGTGCCAGCAGCTTAATAGGGACACTTTCACCCCTCCACTTT. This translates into CASSLIGTLSPLHF.